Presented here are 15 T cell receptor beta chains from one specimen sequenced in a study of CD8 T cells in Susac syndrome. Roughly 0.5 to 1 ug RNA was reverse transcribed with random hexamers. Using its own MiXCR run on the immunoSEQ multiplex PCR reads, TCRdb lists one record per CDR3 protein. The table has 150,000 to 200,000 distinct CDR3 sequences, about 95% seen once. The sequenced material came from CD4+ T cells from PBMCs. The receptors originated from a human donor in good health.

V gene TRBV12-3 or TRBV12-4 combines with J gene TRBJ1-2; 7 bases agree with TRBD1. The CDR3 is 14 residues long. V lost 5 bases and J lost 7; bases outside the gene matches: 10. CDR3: CASSSPGTVFGYTF. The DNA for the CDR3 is TGTGCCAGCAGTAGTCCCGGGACAGTATTTGGCTACACCTTC.

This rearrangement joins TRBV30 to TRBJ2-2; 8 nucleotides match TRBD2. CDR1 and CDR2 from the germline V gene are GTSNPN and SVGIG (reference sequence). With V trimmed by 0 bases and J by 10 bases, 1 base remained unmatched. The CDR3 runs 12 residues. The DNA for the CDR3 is TGTGCCTGGAGTGTGGGACTAGTGGAGCTGTTTTTT. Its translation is CAWSVGLVELFF.

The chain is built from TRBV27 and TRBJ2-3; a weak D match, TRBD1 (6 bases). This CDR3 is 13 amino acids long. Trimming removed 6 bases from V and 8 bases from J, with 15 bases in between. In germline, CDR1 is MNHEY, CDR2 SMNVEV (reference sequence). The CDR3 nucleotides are TGTGCCAGCAGACAACAGGGCCCAGCTACGCAGTATTTT. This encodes CASRQQGPATQYF.

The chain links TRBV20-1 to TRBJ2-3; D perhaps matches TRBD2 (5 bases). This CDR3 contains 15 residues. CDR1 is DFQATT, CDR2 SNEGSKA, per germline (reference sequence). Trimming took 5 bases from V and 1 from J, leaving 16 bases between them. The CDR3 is CSAPPAPGGTDTQYF. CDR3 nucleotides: TGCAGTGCTCCCCCGGCCCCCGGGGGCACAGATACGCAGTATTTT.

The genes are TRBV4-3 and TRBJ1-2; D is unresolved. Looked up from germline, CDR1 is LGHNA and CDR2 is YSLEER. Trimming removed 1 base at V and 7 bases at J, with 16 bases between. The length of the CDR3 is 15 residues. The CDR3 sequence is CASSQARTALGGYTF. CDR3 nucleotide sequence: TGCGCCAGCAGCCAAGCCCGGACGGCCCTAGGTGGCTACACCTTC.

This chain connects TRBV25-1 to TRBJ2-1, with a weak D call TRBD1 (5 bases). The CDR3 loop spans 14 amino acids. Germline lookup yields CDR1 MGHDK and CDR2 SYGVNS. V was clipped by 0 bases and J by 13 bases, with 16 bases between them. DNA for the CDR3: TGTGCCAGCAGTGAATATACGCAGGGTAACTATCAGTTCTTC. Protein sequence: CASSEYTQGNYQFF.

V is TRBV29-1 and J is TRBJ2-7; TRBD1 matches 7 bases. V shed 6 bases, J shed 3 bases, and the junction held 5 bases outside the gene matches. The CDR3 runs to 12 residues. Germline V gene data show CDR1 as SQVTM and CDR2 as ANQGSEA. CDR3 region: CSVGRDSYEQYF. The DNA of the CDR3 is TGCAGCGTCGGCCGGGACAGCTACGAGCAGTACTTC.

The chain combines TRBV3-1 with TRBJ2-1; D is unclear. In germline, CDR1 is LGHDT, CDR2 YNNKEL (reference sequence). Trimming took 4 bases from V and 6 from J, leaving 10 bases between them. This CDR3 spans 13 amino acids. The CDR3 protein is CASSPTFPNEQFF. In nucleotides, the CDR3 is TGTGCCAGCAGCCCCACCTTCCCCAATGAGCAGTTCTTC.

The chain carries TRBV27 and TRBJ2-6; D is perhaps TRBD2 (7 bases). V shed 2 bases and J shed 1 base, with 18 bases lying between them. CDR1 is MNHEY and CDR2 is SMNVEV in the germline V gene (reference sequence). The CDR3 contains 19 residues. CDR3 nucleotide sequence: TGTGCCAGCAGTTTAGTGTGGGAGGGGACATCATCTGGGGCCAACGTCCTGACTTTC. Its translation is CASSLVWEGTSSGANVLTF.

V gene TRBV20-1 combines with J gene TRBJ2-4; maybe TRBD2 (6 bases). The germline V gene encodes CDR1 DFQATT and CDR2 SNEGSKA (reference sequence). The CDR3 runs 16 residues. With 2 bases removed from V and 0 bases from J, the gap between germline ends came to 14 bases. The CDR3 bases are TGCAGTGCTAGAAAGGGAGCGGGTTTAGCCAAAAACATTCAGTACTTC. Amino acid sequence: CSARKGAGLAKNIQYF.

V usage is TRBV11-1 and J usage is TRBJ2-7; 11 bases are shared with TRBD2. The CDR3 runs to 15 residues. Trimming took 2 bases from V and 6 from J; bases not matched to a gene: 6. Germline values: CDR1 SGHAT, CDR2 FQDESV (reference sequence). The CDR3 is CASSLRLAGIIEQYF. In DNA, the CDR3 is TGTGCCAGCAGCTTACGACTAGCGGGAATAATCGAGCAGTACTTC.

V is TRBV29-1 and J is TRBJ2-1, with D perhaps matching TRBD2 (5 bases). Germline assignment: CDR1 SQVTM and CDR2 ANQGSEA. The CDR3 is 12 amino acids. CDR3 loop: CRGGLKDNEQFF. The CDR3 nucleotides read TGCAGGGGCGGACTGAAGGACAATGAGCAGTTCTTC.

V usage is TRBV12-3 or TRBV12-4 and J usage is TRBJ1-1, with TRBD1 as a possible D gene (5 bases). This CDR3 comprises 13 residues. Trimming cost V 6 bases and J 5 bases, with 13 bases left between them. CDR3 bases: TGTGCCAGCAGCATTCCAGGGCATACTGAAGCTTTCTTT. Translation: CASSIPGHTEAFF.

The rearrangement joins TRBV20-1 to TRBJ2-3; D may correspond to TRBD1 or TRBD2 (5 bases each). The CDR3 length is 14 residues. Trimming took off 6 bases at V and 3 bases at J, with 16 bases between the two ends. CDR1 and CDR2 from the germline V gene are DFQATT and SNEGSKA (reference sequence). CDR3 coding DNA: TGCAGTGCGCCGAGGGGCGACGGGACAGATACGCAGTATTTT. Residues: CSAPRGDGTDTQYF.

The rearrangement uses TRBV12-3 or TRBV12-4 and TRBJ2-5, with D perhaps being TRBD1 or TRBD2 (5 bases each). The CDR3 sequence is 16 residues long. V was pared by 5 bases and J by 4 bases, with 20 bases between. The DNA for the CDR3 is TGTGCCAGCAGTCTCGAGGGGAGCGGCTTGGGAGAGACCCAGTACTTC. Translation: CASSLEGSGLGETQYF.